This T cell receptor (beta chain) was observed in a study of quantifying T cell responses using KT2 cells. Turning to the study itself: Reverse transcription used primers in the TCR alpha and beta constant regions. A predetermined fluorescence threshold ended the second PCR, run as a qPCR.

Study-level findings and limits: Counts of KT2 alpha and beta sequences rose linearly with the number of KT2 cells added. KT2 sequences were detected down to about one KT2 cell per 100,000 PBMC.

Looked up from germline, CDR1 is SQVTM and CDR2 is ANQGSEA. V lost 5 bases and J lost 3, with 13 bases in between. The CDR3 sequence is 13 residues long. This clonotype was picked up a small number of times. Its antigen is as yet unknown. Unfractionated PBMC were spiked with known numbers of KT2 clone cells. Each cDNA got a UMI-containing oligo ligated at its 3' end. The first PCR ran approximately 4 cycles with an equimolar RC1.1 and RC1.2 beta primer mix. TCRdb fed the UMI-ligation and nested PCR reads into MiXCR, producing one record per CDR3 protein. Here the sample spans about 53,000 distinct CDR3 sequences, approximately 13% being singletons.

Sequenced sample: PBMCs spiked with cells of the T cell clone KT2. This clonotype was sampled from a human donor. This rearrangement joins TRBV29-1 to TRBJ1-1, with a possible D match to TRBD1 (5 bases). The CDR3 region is CSVRKGRDTEAFF. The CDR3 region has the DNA TGCAGCGTTCGAAAGGGGCGGGACACTGAAGCTTTCTTT. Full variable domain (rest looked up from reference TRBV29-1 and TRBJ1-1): SAVISQKPSRDICQRGTSLTIQCQVDSQVTMMFWYRQQPGQSLTLIATANQGSEATYESGFVIDKFPISRPNLTFSTLTVSNMSPEDSSIYLCSVRKGRDTEAFFGQGTRLTVV.